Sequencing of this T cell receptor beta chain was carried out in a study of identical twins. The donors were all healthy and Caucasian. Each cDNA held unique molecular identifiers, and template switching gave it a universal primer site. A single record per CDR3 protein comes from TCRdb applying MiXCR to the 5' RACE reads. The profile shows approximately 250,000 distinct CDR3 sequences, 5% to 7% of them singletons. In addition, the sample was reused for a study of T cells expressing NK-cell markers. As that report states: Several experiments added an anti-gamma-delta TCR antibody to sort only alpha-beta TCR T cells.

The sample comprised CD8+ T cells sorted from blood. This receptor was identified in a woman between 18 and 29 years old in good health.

DNA for the CDR3: TGTGCCAGCAGCTTTCACCCCCTCGGTCCCAATGAGCAGTTCTTC. Translated, it gives CASSFHPLGPNEQFF. This sequence joins TRBV12-1 and TRBJ2-1; TRBD1, as called in the table, went unchecked against the DNA. TRBV12-1 corresponds to a pseudogene. The CDR3 is made up of 15 amino acids.